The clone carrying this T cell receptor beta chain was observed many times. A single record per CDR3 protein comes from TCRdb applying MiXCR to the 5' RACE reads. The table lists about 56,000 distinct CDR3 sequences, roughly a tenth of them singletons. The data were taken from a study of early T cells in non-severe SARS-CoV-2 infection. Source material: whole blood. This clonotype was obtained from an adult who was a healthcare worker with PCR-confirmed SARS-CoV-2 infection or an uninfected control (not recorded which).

The CDR3 loop is CASSQDHGPYNEQFF. CDR3 bases: TGTGCCAGCAGCCAAGACCACGGTCCCTACAATGAGCAGTTCTTC. This rearrangement joins TRBV14 to TRBJ2-1; D gene uncertain. Trimming took 0 bases from V and 2 from J, leaving 8 bases between them. Germline CDR1 is SGHDN and CDR2 is FVKESK. The CDR3 is 15 amino acids.